This TCR beta chain came from a study of blood T cell repertoires in COVID-19. TCRdb's table, derived via immunoSEQ multiplex PCR, lists solely in-frame clones and lacks some. The repertoire consists of roughly 300,000 clones, with more than 70% occurring once and the leading ten covering roughly 7.1%. This clone was recorded only once. CDR3 length: 14 amino acids. The trim removed 9 bases at V and 4 bases at J, leaving 7 bases unmatched. The germline gives CDR1 SGHRS, CDR2 YFSETQ. This chain links TRBV5-1 with TRBJ2-3, with 11 bases lining up with TRBD2. Sequences were obtained from peripheral blood. The receptor was isolated from a woman between 45 and 65 years old who had recovered from COVID-19. This chain's CDR3 is CAIRGLADPDTQYF. The CDR3, as DNA: TGCGCCATCAGGGGACTAGCGGACCCAGATACGCAGTATTTT.